Listed below are T cell receptor beta chains from one sample, sequenced in a study of blood T cell repertoires in COVID-19. The protocol was immunoSEQ multiplex PCR, while the TCRdb copy is restricted to in-frame clones and leaves out a portion. The sample has some 390,000 clones; roughly 86% are singletons. Sequencing used PBMCs or T cells enriched from blood (not recorded which). The receptors stem from a woman aged 25 to 39 who had recovered from COVID-19. Both conserved end residues are part of each CDR3. Fields, in order: clone size, V gene, CDR3 protein. Some rows mark clone size as missing; the rest say once, few, many or name a class of expanded clone.

.	TRBV19	CASSSGSYEQYF
.	TRBV4-1	CASSQESNEQFF
.	TRBV6-2/TRBV6-3	CASSSVQGANQPQHF
.	TRBV27	CASSSSGVEQYF
.	TRBV7-2	CASSLDSGADQPQHF
.	TRBV7-6	CASSLAAGTGVMNTEAFF
.	TRBV29-1	CSVGWLSNEKLFF
.	TRBV13	CASSLAVERVAGYEQYF
.	TRBV18	CASSPRFLAGAAGELFF
.	TRBV5-5	CASSLFSRREGFNQPQHF
once	TRBV27	CASSARGQTGRYGNQPQHF
.	TRBV18	CASSPPLAEGTDTQYF
.	TRBV7-2	CASSSDRNPLPYEQYF
few	TRBV6-2/TRBV6-3	CASSYSSEGSWNIQYF
few	TRBV11-2	CASSLGAGTQYF
.	TRBV9	CASSVELAANNEQFF
.	TRBV7-3	CASSLMRGQDGYTF
.	TRBV27	CASSPGWGVGAYPEAFF
.	TRBV24-1	CATSDPRGGETQYF
once	TRBV30	CAWGRVGQPQHF
once	TRBV30	CAWSVDGSPGNTEAFF
.	TRBV2	CASSLRDRVSGYTF
.	TRBV11-2	CASSLGGGSTDTQYF
.	TRBV30	CAWSRTRLAAEQFF
.	TRBV19	CASSGGGAGEREQFF
.	TRBV6-5	CASSPGQGVGTEAFF
.	TRBV28	CATITAENTEAFF
.	TRBV7-3	CASSTTTGTGELFF
.	TRBV19	CASSATGGGTEAFF
.	TRBV5-1	CASSLISGGYNEQFF
.	TRBV29-1	CSVMRTNNEQFF
.	TRBV7-8	CASSTRHEKLFF
.	TRBV7-3	CASSLGTPSPSGYTF